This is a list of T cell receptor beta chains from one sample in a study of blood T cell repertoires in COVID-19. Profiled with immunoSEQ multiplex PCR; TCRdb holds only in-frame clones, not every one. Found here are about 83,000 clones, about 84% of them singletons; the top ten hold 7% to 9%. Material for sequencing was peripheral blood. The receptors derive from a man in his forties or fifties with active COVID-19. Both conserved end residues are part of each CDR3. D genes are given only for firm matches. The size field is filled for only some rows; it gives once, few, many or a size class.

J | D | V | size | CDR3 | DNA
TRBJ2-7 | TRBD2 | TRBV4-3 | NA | CASSQDWGGEQYF | TGCGCCAGCAGCCAGGATTGGGGGGGGGAGCAGTACTTC
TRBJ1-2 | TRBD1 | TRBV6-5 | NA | CASSVTGADPYGYTF | TGTGCCAGCAGCGTTACAGGGGCCGACCCCTATGGCTACACCTTC
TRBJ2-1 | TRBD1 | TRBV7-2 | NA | CASSLTGAYNEQFF | TGTGCCAGCAGCTTGACAGGGGCTTACAATGAGCAGTTCTTC
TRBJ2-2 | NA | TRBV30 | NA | CAWSGPRAGELFF | TGTGCCTGGAGTGGTCCCCGGGCCGGGGAGCTGTTTTTT
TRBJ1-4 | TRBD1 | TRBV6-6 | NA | CASSRDRVGEKLFF | TGTGCCAGCAGCAGGGACAGGGTGGGTGAAAAACTGTTTTTT
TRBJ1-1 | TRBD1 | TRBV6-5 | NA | CASRRDSRGNTEAFF | TGTGCCAGCAGGAGGGACAGTCGGGGGAACACTGAAGCTTTCTTT
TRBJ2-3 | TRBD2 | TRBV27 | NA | CASSAGLTGTDTQYF | TGTGCCAGCAGTGCGGGACTAACGGGCACAGATACGCAGTATTTT
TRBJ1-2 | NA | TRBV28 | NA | CASSLTPGARGYTF | TGTGCCAGCAGTTTAACCCCAGGGGCACGAGGCTACACCTTC
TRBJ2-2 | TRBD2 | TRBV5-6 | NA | CASSWGTSGHGELFF | TGTGCCAGCAGTTGGGGGACTAGCGGTCATGGGGAGCTGTTTTTT
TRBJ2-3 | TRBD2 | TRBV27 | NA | CASSSLKMTSRITDTQYF | TGTGCCAGCAGTTCCCTGAAAATGACTAGCCGAATCACAGATACGCAGTATTTT
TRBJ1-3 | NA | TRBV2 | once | CASRLRDTPGNTIYF | TGTGCCAGCAGGCTCCGGGACACACCTGGAAACACCATATATTTT
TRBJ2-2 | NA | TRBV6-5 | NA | CASSYPGGSKTGELFF | TGTGCCAGCAGTTACCCCGGGGGTAGTAAAACCGGGGAGCTGTTTTTT
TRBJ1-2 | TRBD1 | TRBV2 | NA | CASSEQGGYGYTF | TGTGCCAGCAGTGAACAGGGGGGATATGGCTACACCTTC